The 6 T cell receptor beta chains below all came from one sample that was sequenced in a study of blood T cell repertoires in COVID-19. Clones were read by immunoSEQ multiplex PCR, and TCRdb kept only the in-frame ones, dropping some. The data hold roughly 66,000 clones, with 82% observed a single time. The sequencing input was peripheral blood. The receptors come from a man between 60 and 75 years old with acute or convalescent COVID-19.

Written as DNA, the CDR3 is TGTGCCAGCAGTTGGGACAGGGGAGGCAATCAGCCCCAGCATTTT. It is translated as CASSWDRGGNQPQHF. The chain carries TRBV2 and TRBJ1-5, with TRBD1 matching 10 bases. The J segment lost 2 bases and the V segment lost 5 bases, leaving 3 bases of the junction unmatched. Germline V gene lookup returns CDR1 SNHLY and CDR2 FYNNEI. The length of the CDR3 is 15 residues.

The chain has TRBV12-3 or TRBV12-4 and TRBJ1-2; the D gene is possibly TRBD1 (6 bases). The CDR3 length is 12 residues. The V end was cut by 3 bases, the J end by 7 bases, with 9 bases between. DNA for the CDR3: TGTGCCAGCAGTTTTGAACAGGGTGGCTACACCTTC. It translates to CASSFEQGGYTF.

CDR3 sequence reads: CASSLTRDNQPQHF. In nucleotides, the CDR3 is TGTGCCAGCAGCTTGACCCGGGACAATCAGCCCCAGCATTTT. The J gene is TRBJ1-5, the V gene TRBV7-2; D is uncertain. V lost 3 bases, J lost 3 bases, and 9 bases lay in between. The CDR3 spans 14 residues. CDR1 and CDR2 (germline): SGHTA, FQGNSA.

In its sample, this clone was seen once. Other DNA sequences in this specimen translate into the identical CDR3. The chain couples TRBV19 to TRBJ2-1; TRBD2 is a possible D gene (5 bases). The CDR3 is 16 amino acids. Germline assignment: CDR1 LNHDA and CDR2 SQIVND (reference sequence). The germline V and J ends were trimmed by 7 bases and 0 bases, with 16 bases remaining between them. CDR3 DNA: TGTGCCAGTATGGGAGAGGCGGCCAGCTCCTACAATGAGCAGTTCTTC. It yields the protein CASMGEAASSYNEQFF.

The J gene is TRBJ1-5, the V gene TRBV24-1, with no clear D. The CDR3 runs to 13 residues. CDR1 is KGHDR, CDR2 SFDVKD, per germline. Deletions cut 5 bases from V and 9 bases from J, with 13 bases between. This chain's CDR3 is CATSVGVGAPQHF. The CDR3 DNA reads as TGTGCCACCAGTGTGGGAGTCGGAGCGCCCCAGCATTTT.

The V gene is TRBV2, the J gene TRBJ2-3; a possible D gene is TRBD2 (6 bases). The V and J ends lost 4 bases and 1 base respectively, with 15 bases between them. Germline V gene data show CDR1 as SNHLY and CDR2 as FYNNEI. The CDR3 is 16 residues long. CDR3 protein: CASSARVGGGTDTQYF. The CDR3 bases are TGTGCCAGCAGTGCTCGTGTGGGGGGTGGCACAGATACGCAGTATTTT.